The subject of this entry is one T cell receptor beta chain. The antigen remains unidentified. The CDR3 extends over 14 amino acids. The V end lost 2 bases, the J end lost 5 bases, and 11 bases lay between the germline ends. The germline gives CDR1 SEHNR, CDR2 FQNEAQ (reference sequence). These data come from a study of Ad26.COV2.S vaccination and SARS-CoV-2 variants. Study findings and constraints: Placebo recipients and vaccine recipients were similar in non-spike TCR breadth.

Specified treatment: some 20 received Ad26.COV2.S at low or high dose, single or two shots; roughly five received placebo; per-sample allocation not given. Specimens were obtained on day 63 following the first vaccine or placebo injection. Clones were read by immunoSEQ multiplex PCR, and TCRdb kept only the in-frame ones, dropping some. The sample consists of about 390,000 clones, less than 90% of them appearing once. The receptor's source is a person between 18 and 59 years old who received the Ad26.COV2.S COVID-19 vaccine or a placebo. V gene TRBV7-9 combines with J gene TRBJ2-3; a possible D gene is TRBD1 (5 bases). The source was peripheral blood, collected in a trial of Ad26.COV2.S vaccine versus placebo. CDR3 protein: CASSLRGRVDTQYF. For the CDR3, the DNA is TGTGCCAGCAGCTTAAGGGGTCGGGTAGATACGCAGTATTTT.